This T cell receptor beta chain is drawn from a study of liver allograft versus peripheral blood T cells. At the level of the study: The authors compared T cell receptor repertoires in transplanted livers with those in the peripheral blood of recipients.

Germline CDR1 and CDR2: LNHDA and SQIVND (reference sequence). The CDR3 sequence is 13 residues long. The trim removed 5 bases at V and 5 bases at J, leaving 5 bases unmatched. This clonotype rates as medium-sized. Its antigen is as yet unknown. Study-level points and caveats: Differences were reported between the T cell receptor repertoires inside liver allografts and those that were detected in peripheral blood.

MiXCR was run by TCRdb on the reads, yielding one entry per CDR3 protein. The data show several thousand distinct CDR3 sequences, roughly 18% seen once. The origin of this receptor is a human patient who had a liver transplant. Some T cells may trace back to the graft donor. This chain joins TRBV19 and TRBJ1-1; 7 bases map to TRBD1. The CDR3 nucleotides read TGTGCCAGTAGTGCGACAGGGTTTACTGAAGCTTTCTTT. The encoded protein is CASSATGFTEAFF.